The entry below gives a single T cell receptor beta chain sequence along with its context. The data belong to a study of blood T cell repertoires in COVID-19. Here immunoSEQ multiplex PCR was the method, and the copy in TCRdb shows in-frame clones only, minus some. The sample lists a few hundred thousand clones, approximately 89% occurring once. V lost 3 bases and J lost 3; bases outside the gene matches: 8. The CDR3 sequence is 16 residues long. Germline CDR1 is KGHDR and CDR2 is SFDVKD. The specimen sequenced was PBMCs or T cells enriched from blood (not recorded which). The source of this sequence is a woman in her thirties or forties who had recovered from COVID-19. This chain uses TRBV24-1 with TRBJ2-3, with 7 bases matching TRBD1. CDR3 protein: CATSDPQGETTDTQYF. The CDR3 DNA reads TGTGCCACCAGTGATCCCCAGGGGGAAACTACAGATACGCAGTATTTT.